Listed below are T cell receptor beta chains from one sample, sequenced in a study of T cell repertoires in cytomegalovirus infection. TCRdb passed the reads through MiXCR, listing each CDR3 protein once. This table holds fewer than 950,000 distinct CDR3 sequences, about 31% found once. No antigen has been identified for these receptors. The sample was cultured CD8+ T cells from PBMCs, taken from culture after CMV antigen stimulation. Receptors were obtained from a human donor in good health (CMV status not recorded). Some clones in this sample may be carry-over from other donors' samples. The CDR3 runs from the conserved cysteine through the conserved F or W. Fields, in order: J gene, clone size, D gene, V gene, CDR3 DNA, CDR3 protein. The D gene is left open where the match is weak. Rows give clone size only sometimes, using once, few, many, or a class for an expanded clone.

J: TRBJ1-2
size: many
D: .
V: TRBV7-9
DNA: TGTGCCAGCAGCTTAGACCGGGACGATGGCTACACCTTC
CDR3: CASSLDRDDGYTF

J: TRBJ2-1
size: many
D: .
V: TRBV7-8
DNA: TGTGCCAGCAGCTTAGGAGGCGGGGGCCCCTACAATGAGCAGTTCTTC
CDR3: CASSLGGGGPYNEQFF

J: TRBJ2-1
size: few
D: .
V: TRBV12-3/TRBV12-4
DNA: TGTGCCAGCAGTTTACCCCGGGATGAGCAGTTCTTC
CDR3: CASSLPRDEQFF

J: TRBJ1-5
size: .
D: .
V: TRBV2
DNA: TGTGCCAGCCTCCCTGGACACTCGAATCAGCCCCAGCATTTT
CDR3: CASLPGHSNQPQHF

J: TRBJ2-2
size: few
D: .
V: TRBV12-3/TRBV12-4
DNA: TGTGCCAGCAGCCATGACGCGAACACCGGGGAGCTGTTTTTT
CDR3: CASSHDANTGELFF

J: TRBJ2-7
size: few
D: .
V: TRBV6-1
DNA: TGTGCCAGCAGTGAATTAGGAGGGAATTACGAGCAGTACTTC
CDR3: CASSELGGNYEQYF

J: TRBJ2-2
size: .
D: TRBD1
V: TRBV5-6
DNA: TGTGCCAGCAGCTTACACAGGGGGCCCCTCTTCGGCCAGCTGTTTTTT
CDR3: CASSLHRGPLFGQLFF

J: TRBJ2-3
size: .
D: TRBD2
V: TRBV7-6
DNA: TGTGCCAGCAGCTTATATCTAGCGGGGGGCACAGATACGCAGTATTTT
CDR3: CASSLYLAGGTDTQYF

J: TRBJ2-2
size: .
D: .
V: TRBV4-1
DNA: TGCGCCAGCAGCCAAGGACAGCTGAACACCGGGGAGCTGTTTTTT
CDR3: CASSQGQLNTGELFF

J: TRBJ2-7
size: .
D: .
V: TRBV5-5
DNA: TGTGCCAACAGCCCCGAGGTGGGCGCATCCCTCGAGCAGTACTTC
CDR3: CANSPEVGASLEQYF

J: TRBJ2-1
size: few
D: TRBD2
V: TRBV4-1
DNA: TGCGCCAGCAGCCAAGATGGGGGACTAGCTGTCTACAATGAGCAGTTCTTC
CDR3: CASSQDGGLAVYNEQFF

J: TRBJ1-2
size: .
D: .
V: TRBV4-3
DNA: TGCGCCAGCAGCCCAAGACCCGCTGTCAACTATGGCTACACCTTC
CDR3: CASSPRPAVNYGYTF